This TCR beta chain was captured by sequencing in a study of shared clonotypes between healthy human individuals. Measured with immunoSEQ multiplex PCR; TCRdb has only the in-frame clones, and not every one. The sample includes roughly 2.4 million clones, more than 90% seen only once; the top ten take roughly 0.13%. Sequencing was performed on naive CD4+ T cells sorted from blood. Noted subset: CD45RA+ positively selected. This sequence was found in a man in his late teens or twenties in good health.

CDR3: CSVSRETAYNEQFF. DNA for the CDR3: TGCAGCGTTTCCCGGGAGACGGCCTACAATGAGCAGTTCTTC. The V call is TRBV29-1, the J call TRBJ2-1, with a tentative D call TRBD2 (6 bases). V lost 5 bases and J lost 2, with 13 bases in between. The CDR3 is 14 amino acids. The germline V gene has CDR1 SQVTM and CDR2 ANQGSEA.